These 4 T cell receptor beta chains came from one sample sequenced in a study of shared clonotypes between healthy human individuals. Clones were read by immunoSEQ multiplex PCR, and TCRdb kept only the in-frame ones, dropping some. The table lists hundreds of thousands of clones, 96% of them singletons. The sequenced sample consisted of memory CD8+ T cells sorted from blood. Subset indicated: CD45RO+ cells pooled with CCR7-negative TemRA cells. These receptor sequences come from a man under 40 in good health.

The J gene is TRBJ1-2, the V gene TRBV7-6, with no clear D. The CDR3 runs to 16 residues. Trimming pared 0 bases from V and 5 bases from J, leaving 16 bases between. From germline, CDR1 is SGHVS and CDR2 FNYEAQ. The CDR3 loop reads CASSLATRVGRYGYTF. The CDR3 coding sequence is TGTGCCAGCAGCTTAGCGACGAGGGTGGGGAGATATGGCTACACCTTC.

The genes are TRBV4-2 and TRBJ1-5, with D perhaps matching TRBD1 (5 bases). CDR1 and CDR2 (germline): LGHNA, YNFKEQ. V lost 1 base and J lost 1, with 8 bases in between. The CDR3 is 15 residues long. The CDR3, as DNA: TGTGCCAGCAGCCAAGGCTGGGGGAGCAATCAGCCCCAGCATTTT. It encodes CASSQGWGSNQPQHF.

The chain recombines TRBV2 with TRBJ2-5, with 7 bases aligning to TRBD2. Germline assignment: CDR1 SNHLY and CDR2 FYNNEI. J gave up 4 bases and V 4 bases, and 3 bases lay outside the gene matches. The CDR3 is 13 residues long. The CDR3 protein is CASSGGGRETQYF. The DNA of the CDR3 is TGTGCCAGCAGTGGTGGCGGGAGAGAGACCCAGTACTTC. The whole variable domain, remainder taken from reference TRBV2 and TRBJ2-5, is EPEVTQTPSHQVTQMGQEVILRCVPISNHLYFYWYRQILGQKVEFLVSFYNNEISEKSEIFDDQFSVERPDGSNFTLKIRSTKLEDSAMYFCASSGGGRETQYFGPGTRLLVL.

The gene calls are TRBV7-8 and TRBJ2-7, with D unresolved. Germline CDR1 reads SGHVS; CDR2 reads FQNEAQ. The CDR3 loop spans 14 amino acids. Trimming left V 5 bases short and J 6 bases short, with 17 bases between. CDR3: CASSLTGFVSEQYF. CDR3 coding DNA: TGTGCCAGCAGCCTAACCGGTTTCGTTTCCGAGCAGTACTTC.